Detailed here is one T cell receptor beta chain. The data derive from a study of control samples from healthy donors and cancer patients. This CDR3 is built from 13 residues. The germline V gene has CDR1 SQVTM and CDR2 ANQGSEA. Trimming removed 4 bases from V and 2 bases from J, with 11 bases in between. TCRdb's table, derived via immunoSEQ multiplex PCR, lists solely in-frame clones and lacks some. The repertoire has 100,000 to 150,000 clones, roughly 90% of them found once; the top ten carry around 2%. Sequencing was performed on blood. The chain recombines TRBV29-1 with TRBJ1-1; D call uncertain. This TCR was sampled from a man aged 18 to 30 in good health. CDR3 nucleotides: TGCAGCGTTGTCTGGGGAAAAAACACTGAAGCTTTCTTT. Translated, it gives CSVVWGKNTEAFF.